One T cell receptor (beta chain) is described in this entry. The sample comes from a study of shared clonotypes between healthy human individuals. Measured with immunoSEQ multiplex PCR; TCRdb has only the in-frame clones, and not every one. Seen here are approximately 2.1 million clones, 93% observed once, and the top ten hold 0.39%. The sample comprised naive CD4+ T cells from PBMCs. Sample subset: CD45RA+ positively selected. The sequence was collected from a man between 18 and 35 years old in good health. Some clones in this sample may be carry-over from other donors' samples.

CDR3 DNA: TGTGCCAGCAGCTCATCGAGTGAGCAGTTCTTC. Its translation: CASSSSSEQFF. This sequence joins TRBV5-6 and TRBJ2-1; no definite D call. Germline loops: CDR1 SGHDT, CDR2 YYEEEE. Trimming removed 3 bases from V and 9 bases from J, with 7 bases in between. CDR3 size: 11 residues.